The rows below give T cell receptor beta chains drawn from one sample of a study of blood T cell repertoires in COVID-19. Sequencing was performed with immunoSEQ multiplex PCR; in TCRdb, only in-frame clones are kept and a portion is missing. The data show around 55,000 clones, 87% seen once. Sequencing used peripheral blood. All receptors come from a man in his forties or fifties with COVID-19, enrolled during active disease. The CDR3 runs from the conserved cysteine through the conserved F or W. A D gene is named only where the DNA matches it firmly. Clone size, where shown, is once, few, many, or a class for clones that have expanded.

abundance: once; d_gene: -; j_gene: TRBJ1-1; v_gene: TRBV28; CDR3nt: TGTGCCAGCAGTCCGATAACATCGGGGGTCACTGAAGCTTTCTTT; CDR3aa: CASSPITSGVTEAFF
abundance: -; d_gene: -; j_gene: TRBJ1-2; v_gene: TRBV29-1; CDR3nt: TGCAGCGGGGGGGGCGCCAACTATGGCTACACCTTC; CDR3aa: CSGGGANYGYTF
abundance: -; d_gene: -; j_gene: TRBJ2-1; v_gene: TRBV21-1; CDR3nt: TGTGCCAGCAGCGAAAGGGAGGGGTTGGATGAGCAGTTCTTC; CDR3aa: CASSEREGLDEQFF
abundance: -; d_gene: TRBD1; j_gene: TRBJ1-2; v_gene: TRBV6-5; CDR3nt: TGTGCCAGCAGTTACTCGCGACAGGGTGCTTATGGCTACACCTTC; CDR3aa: CASSYSRQGAYGYTF
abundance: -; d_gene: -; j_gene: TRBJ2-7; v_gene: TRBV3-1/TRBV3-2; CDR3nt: TGTGCCAGCAGCCAACCTGGCAGCTCCTACGAGCAGTACTTC; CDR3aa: CASSQPGSSYEQYF
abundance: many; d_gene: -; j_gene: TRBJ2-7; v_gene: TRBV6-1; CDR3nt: TGTGCCAGCAGTGAAGAGGTGACTAGGGCGTACGAGCAGTACTTC; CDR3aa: CASSEEVTRAYEQYF
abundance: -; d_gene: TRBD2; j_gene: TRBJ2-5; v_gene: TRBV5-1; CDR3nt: TGCGCCAGCAGCCTTCTAGCGGGAGGAGGAGAGACCCAGTACTTC; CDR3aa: CASSLLAGGGETQYF
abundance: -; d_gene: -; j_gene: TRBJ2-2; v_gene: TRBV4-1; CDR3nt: TGCGCCAGCAGCTCGCAGGGGCGAGACACCGGGGAGCTGTTTTTT; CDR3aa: CASSSQGRDTGELFF
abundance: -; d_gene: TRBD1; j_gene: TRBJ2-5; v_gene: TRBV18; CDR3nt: TGTGCCAGCCAACTGCGCGGGACAGGGGACCAAGAGACCCAGTACTTC; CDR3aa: CASQLRGTGDQETQYF
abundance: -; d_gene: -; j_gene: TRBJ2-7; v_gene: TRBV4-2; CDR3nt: TGTGCCAGCAGCCAAGATCTCGGCGGGACCGAGCAGTACTTC; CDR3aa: CASSQDLGGTEQYF
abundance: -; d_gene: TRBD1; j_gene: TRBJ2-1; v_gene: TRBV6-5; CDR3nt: TGTGCCAGCAGAGGGGACAGGGTCTCCTACAATGAGCAGTTCTTC; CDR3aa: CASRGDRVSYNEQFF
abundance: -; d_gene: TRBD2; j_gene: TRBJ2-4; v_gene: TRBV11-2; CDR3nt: TGTGCCAGCAGAGGAGCGGGGATAGCCAAAAACATTCAGTACTTC; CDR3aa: CASRGAGIAKNIQYF
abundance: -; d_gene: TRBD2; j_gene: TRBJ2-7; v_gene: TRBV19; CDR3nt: TGTGCCAGTTCCCATGGCGGACTAGCGGGGTACGAGCAGTACTTC; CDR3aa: CASSHGGLAGYEQYF
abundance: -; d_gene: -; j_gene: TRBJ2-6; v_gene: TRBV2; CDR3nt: TGTGCCAGCAGTTCAGGGTACTCTGGGGCCAACGTCCTGACTTTC; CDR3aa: CASSSGYSGANVLTF
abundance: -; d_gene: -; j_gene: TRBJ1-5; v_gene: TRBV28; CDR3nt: TGTGCCAGCAGGGGCGGTGGGGCTATCGATCAGCCCCAGCATTTT; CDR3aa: CASRGGGAIDQPQHF
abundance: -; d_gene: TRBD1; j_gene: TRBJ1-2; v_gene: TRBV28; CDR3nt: TGTGCCAGCAGGGAGGGACAGGGGAACTATGGCTACACCTTC; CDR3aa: CASREGQGNYGYTF
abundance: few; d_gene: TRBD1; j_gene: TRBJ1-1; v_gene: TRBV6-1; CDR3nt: TGTGCCAGCAGTGAGCCAGGGGGTCTGGGCACTGAAGCTTTCTTT; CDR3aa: CASSEPGGLGTEAFF
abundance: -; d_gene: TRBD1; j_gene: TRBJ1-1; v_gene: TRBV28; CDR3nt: TGTGCCAGCAGTGACAGGGTTCGTACTGAAGCTTTCTTT; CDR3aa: CASSDRVRTEAFF
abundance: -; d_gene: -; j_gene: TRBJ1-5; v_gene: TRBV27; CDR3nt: TGTGCCAGCCAACAGGGAGATCGCAATCAGCCCCAGCATTTT; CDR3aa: CASQQGDRNQPQHF
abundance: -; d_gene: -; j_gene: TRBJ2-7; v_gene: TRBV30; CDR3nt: TGTGCCTGGAGCCTTACACAGGGCCACGAGCAGTACTTC; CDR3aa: CAWSLTQGHEQYF
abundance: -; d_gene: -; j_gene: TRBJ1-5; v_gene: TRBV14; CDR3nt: TGTGCCAGCAGCCATCGGGGGATCAATCAGCCCCAGCATTTT; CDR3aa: CASSHRGINQPQHF
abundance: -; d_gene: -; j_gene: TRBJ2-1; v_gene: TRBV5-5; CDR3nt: TGTGCCAGCAGCTTGGAAAGGGGCTTCCTATACAATGAGCAGTTCTTC; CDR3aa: CASSLERGFLYNEQFF
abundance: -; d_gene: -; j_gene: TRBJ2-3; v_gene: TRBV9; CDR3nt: TGTGCCAGCAGCGTAGTGAGCGGAACGCAGTATTTT; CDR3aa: CASSVVSGTQYF
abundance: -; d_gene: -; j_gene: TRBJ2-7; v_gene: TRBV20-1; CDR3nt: TGCAGCGGCTTAGCCTCCTACGAGCAGTACTTC; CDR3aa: CSGLASYEQYF
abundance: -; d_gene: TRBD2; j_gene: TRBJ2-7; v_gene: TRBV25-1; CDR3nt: TGTGCCAGCACGGGGAGGGCGGGCCGATCCTACGAGCAGTACTTC; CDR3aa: CASTGRAGRSYEQYF
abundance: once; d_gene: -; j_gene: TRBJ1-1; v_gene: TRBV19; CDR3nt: TGTGCCAGTACCCCCGCGGGGTTTGGCACTGAAGCTTTCTTT; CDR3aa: CASTPAGFGTEAFF
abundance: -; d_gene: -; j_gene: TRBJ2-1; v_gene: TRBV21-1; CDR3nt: TGTGCCAGCAGCGATCCTGCTTTGGACATCAACTCCTACAATGAGCAGTTCTTC; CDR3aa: CASSDPALDINSYNEQFF
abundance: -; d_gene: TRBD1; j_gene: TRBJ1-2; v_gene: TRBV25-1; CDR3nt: TGTGCCAGCAGGGGGACAGACCTTAACTATGGCTACACCTTC; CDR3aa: CASRGTDLNYGYTF
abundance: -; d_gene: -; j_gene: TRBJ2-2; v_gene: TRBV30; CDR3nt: TGTGCCTGGAGTGTAAACGCAGCGGACACCGGGGAGCTGTTTTTT; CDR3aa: CAWSVNAADTGELFF
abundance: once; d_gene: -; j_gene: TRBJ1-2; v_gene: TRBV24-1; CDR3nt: TGTGCCACCAGTGATTTGCCCGACAGGAAAAAGAGCTACACCTTC; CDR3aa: CATSDLPDRKKSYTF
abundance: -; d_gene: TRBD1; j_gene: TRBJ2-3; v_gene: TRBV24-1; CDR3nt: TGTGCCACCAGTGATTTGACAGGGGGCTTGACAGATACGCAGTATTTT; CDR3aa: CATSDLTGGLTDTQYF
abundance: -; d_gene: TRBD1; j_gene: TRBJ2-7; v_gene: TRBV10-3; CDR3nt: TGTGCCATCAGTATCCTAGACAGGGGTGAGCAGTACTTC; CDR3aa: CAISILDRGEQYF
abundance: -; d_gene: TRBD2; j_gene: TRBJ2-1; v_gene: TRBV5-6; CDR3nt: TGTGCCAGCAGCCCGCCGGGACTAGCGGGAGAGGGATCCTACAATGAGCAGTTCTTC; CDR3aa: CASSPPGLAGEGSYNEQFF
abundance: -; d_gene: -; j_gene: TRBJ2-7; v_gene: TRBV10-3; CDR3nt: TGTGCCATCAAAGCTAGAATCTCCTACGAGCAGTACTTC; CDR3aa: CAIKARISYEQYF
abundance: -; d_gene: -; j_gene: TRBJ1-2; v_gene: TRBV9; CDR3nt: TGTGCCAGCAGCGTTGGGGCGGGGAAGAGCTATGGCTACACCTTC; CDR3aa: CASSVGAGKSYGYTF
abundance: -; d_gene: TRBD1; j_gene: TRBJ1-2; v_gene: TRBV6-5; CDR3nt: TGTGCCAGCAGCCTGGCAGGGGGCGAGGGATTTGGCTACACCTTC; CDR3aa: CASSLAGGEGFGYTF
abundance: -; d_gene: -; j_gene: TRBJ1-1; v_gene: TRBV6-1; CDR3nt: TGTGCCAGCAGTGAATTAGGACAGCTCACTGAAGCTTTCTTT; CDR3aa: CASSELGQLTEAFF
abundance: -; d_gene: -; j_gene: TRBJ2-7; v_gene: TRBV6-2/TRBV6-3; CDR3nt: TGTGCCAGCAGTTACTCGATAGGGGCCAACGAGCAGTACTTC; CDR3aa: CASSYSIGANEQYF
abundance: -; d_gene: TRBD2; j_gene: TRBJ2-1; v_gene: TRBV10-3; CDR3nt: TGTGCCATCAGACGGGTAAACGGGGGGATTGATGAGCAGTTCTTC; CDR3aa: CAIRRVNGGIDEQFF
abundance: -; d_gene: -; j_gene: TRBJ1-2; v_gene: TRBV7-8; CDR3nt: TGTGCCAGCAGCTTAGGTTCCGAGGTGGGCTACACCTTC; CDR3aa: CASSLGSEVGYTF
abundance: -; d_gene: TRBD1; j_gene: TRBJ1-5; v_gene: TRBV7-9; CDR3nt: TGTGCCAGCAGCTCGGACAGGGCGCGCAATCAGCCCCAGCATTTT; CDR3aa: CASSSDRARNQPQHF
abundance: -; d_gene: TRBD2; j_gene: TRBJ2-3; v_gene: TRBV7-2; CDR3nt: TGTGCCAGCAGCTCACCTAGCGGGAGCACAGATACGCAGTATTTT; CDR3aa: CASSSPSGSTDTQYF
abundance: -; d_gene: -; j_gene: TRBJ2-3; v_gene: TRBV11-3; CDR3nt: TGTGCCAGCAGCCCCGCGAGGACACGGCTCACAGATACGCAGTATTTT; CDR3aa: CASSPARTRLTDTQYF
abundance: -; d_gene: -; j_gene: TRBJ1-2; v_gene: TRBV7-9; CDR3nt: TGTGCCAGCAGCCCCATCGAGAAATTGAACTATGGCTACACCTTC; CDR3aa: CASSPIEKLNYGYTF
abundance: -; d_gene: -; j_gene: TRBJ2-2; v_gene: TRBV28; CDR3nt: TGTGCCAGCAGCAGGGGCAAGGCCGGGGAGCTGTTTTTT; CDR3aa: CASSRGKAGELFF
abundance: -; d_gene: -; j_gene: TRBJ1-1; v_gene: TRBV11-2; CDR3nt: TGTGCCAGCAGCTTCCTCCTGAACACTGAAGCTTTCTTT; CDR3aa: CASSFLLNTEAFF
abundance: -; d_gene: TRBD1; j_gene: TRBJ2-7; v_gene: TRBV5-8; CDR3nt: TGTGCCAGCAGCCTGGACAGGAGAGGTTCCTACGAGCAGTACTTC; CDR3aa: CASSLDRRGSYEQYF
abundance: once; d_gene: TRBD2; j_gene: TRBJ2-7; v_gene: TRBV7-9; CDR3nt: TGTGCCAGCAGTCACGGGGGGGTCGAGCAGTACTTC; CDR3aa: CASSHGGVEQYF
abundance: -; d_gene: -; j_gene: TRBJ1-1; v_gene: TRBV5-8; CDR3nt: TGTGCCAGCAGCTCGGTACGTACTGAAGCTTTCTTT; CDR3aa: CASSSVRTEAFF
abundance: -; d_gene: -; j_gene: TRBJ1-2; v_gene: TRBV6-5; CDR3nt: TGTGCCAGCAGTTACGGGGGCGGCGGCTACACCTTC; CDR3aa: CASSYGGGGYTF
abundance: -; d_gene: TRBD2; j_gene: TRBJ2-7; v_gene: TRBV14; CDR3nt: TGTGCCAGCAGCCAAGGTTGGGGACTAGCGGGGGTGGACGAGCAGTACTTC; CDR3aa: CASSQGWGLAGVDEQYF
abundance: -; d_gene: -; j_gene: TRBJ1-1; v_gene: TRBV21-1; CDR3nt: TGTGCCAGCAGCAACCACACGACAGGCGACACTGAAGCTTTCTTT; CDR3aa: CASSNHTTGDTEAFF
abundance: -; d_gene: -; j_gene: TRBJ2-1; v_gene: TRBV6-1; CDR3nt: TGTGCCAGCAGTGAATTGATTGGCGGGAAAAATGAGCAGTTCTTC; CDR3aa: CASSELIGGKNEQFF
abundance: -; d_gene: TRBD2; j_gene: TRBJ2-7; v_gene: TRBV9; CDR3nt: TGTGCCAGCAGCACCGAACAGGGACGGGGGGGTTACGAGCAGTACTTC; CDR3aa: CASSTEQGRGGYEQYF
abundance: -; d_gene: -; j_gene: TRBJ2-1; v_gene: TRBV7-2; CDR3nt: TGTGCCAGCAGCTTAAGATCGGGGGGCCAGGGCAATGAGCAGTTCTTC; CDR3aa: CASSLRSGGQGNEQFF